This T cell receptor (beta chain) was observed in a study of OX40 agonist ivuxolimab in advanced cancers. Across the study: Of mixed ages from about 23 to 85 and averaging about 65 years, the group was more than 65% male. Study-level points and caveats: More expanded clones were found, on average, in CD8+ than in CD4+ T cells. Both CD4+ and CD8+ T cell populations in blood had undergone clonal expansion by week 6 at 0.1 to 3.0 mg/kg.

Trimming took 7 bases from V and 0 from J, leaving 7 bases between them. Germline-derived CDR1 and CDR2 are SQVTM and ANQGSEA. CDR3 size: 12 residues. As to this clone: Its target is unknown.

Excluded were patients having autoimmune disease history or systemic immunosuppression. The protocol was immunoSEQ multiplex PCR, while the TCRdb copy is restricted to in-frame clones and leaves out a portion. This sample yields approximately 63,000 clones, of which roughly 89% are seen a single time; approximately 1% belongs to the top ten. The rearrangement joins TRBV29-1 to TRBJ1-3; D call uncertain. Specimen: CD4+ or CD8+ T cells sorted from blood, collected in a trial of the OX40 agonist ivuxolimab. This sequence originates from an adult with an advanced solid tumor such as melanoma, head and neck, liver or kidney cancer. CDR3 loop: CSARNSGNTIYF. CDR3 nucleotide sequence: TGCAGCGCAAGGAACTCTGGAAACACCATATATTTT.